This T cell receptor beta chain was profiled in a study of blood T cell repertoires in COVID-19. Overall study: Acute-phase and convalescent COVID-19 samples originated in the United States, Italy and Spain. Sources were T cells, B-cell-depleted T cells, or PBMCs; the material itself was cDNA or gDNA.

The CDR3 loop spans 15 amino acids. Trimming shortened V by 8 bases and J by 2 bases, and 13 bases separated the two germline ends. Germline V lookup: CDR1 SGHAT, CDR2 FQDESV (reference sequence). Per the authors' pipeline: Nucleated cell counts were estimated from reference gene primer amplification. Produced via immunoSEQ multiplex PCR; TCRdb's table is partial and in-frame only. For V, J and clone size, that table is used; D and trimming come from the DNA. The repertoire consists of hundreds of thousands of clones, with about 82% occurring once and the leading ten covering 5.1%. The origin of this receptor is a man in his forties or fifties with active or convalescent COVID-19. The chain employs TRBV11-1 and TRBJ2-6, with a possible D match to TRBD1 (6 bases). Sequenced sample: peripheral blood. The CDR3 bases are TGTGCCAGCTTGGGGACAACAACTGGGGCCAACGTCCTGACTTTC. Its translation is CASLGTTTGANVLTF.